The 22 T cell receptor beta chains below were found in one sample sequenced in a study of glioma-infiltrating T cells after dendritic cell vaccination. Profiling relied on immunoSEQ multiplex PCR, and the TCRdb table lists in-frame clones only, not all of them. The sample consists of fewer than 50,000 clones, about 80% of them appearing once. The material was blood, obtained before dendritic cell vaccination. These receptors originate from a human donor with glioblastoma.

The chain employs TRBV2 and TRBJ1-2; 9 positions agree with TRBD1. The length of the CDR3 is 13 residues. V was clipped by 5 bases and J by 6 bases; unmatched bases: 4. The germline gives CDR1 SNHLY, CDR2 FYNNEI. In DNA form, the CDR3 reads TGTGCCAGCAGTAAGAGGGACAGGGATGGCTACACCTTC. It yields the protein CASSKRDRDGYTF. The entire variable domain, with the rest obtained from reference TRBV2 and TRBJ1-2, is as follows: EPEVTQTPSHQVTQMGQEVILRCVPISNHLYFYWYRQILGQKVEFLVSFYNNEISEKSEIFDDQFSVERPDGSNFTLKIRSTKLEDSAMYFCASSKRDRDGYTFGSGTRLTVV.

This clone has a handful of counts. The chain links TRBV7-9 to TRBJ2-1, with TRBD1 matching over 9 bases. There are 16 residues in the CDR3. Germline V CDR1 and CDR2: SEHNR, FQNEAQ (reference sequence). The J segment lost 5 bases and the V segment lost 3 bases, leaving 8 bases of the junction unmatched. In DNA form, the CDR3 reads TGTGCCAGCAGCTTCCCCCTAAGGACAGGGGACAATGAGCAGTTCTTC. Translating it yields CASSFPLRTGDNEQFF.

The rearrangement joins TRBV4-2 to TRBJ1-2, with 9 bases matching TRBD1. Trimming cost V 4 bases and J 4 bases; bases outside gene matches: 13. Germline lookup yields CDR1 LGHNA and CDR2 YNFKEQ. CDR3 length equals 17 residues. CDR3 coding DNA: TGTGCCAGCAGCCGACCTGAGCCGGGACAGGGTGCCTATGGCTACACCTTC. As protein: CASSRPEPGQGAYGYTF.

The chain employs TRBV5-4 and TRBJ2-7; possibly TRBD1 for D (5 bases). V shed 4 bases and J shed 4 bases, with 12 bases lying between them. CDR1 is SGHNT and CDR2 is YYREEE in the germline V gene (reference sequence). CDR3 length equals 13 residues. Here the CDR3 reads CASSVYQGYEQYF. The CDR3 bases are TGTGCCAGCAGCGTGTATCAGGGTTACGAGCAGTACTTC. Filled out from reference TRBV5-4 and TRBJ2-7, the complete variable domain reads ETGVTQSPTHLIKTRGQQVTLRCSSQSGHNTVSWYQQALGQGPQFIFQYYREEENGRGNFPPRFSGLQFPNYSSELNVNALELDDSALYLCASSVYQGYEQYFGPGTRLTVT.

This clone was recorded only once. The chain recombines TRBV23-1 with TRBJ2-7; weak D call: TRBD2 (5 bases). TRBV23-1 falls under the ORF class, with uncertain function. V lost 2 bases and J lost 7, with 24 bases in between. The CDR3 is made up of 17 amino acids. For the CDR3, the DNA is TGCGCCAGCAGTCAAGCTAGACCGATAAGCTCTACGGGGGAGCAGTACTTC. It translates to CASSQARPISSTGEQYF.

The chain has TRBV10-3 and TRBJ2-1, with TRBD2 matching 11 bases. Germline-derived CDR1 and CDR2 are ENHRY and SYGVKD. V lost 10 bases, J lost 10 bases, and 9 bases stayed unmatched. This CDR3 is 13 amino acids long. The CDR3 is CATRLAGPWEQFF. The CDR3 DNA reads TGTGCCACCCGACTAGCGGGACCCTGGGAGCAGTTCTTC.

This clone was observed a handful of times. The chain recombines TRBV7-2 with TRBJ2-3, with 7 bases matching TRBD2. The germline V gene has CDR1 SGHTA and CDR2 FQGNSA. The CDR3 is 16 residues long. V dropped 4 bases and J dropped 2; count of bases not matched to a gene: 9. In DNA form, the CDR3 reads TGTGCCAGCAGCTCCCGGACTAGTTCGTTCACAGATACGCAGTATTTT. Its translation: CASSSRTSSFTDTQYF.

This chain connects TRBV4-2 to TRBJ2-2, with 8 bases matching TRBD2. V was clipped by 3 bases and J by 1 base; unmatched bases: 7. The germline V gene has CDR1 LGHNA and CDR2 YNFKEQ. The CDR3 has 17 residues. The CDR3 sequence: CASSHMTGGKNTGELFF. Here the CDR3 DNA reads TGTGCCAGCAGCCACATGACGGGGGGGAAGAACACCGGGGAGCTGTTTTTT.

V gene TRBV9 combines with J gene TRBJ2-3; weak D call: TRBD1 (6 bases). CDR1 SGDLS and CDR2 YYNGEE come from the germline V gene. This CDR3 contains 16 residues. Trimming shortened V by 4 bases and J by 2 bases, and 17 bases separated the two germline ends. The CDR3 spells CASSTREGQITDTQYF. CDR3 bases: TGTGCCAGCAGCACGCGAGAAGGACAGATCACAGATACGCAGTATTTT.

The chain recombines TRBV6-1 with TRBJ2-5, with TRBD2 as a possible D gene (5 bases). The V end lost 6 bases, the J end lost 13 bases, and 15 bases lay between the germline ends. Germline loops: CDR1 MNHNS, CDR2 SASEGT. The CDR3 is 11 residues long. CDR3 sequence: CASSPGFLGYF. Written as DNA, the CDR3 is TGTGCCAGCAGCCCGGGGTTCCTGGGGTACTTC.

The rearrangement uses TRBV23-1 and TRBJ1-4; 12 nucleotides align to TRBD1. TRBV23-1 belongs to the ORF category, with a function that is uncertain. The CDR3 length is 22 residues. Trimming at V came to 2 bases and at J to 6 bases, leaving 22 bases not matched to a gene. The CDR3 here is CASSQPIGEPGQGAIKDEKLFF. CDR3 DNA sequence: TGCGCCAGCAGTCAACCCATAGGGGAACCGGGACAGGGGGCCATAAAGGATGAAAAACTGTTTTTT.

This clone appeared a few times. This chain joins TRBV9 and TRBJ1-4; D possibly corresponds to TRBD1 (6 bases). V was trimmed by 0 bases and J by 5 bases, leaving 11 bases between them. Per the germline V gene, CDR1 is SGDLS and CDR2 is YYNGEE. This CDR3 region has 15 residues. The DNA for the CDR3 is TGTGCCAGCAGCGTAGGGGGGCGACGAAATGAAAAACTGTTTTTT. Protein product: CASSVGGRRNEKLFF. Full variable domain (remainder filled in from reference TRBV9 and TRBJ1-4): DSGVTQTPKHLITATGQRVTLRCSPRSGDLSVYWYQQSLDQGLQFLIQYYNGEERAKGNILERFSAQQFPDLHSELNLSSLELGDSALYFCASSVGGRRNEKLFFGSGTQLSVL.

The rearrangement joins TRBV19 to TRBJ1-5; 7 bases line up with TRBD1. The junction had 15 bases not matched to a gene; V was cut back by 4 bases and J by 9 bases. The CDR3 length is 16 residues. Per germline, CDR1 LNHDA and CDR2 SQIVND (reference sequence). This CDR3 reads CASSTPGQAPVRPQHF. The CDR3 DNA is TGTGCCAGTAGTACCCCCGGACAGGCCCCAGTCCGGCCCCAGCATTTT.

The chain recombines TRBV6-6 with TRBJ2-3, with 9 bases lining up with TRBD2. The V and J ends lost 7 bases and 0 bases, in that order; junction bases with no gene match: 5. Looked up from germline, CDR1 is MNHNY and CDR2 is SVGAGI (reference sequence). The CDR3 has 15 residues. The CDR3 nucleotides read TGTGCCAGCATTTCTAGCGGGGACAGCACAGATACGCAGTATTTT. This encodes CASISSGDSTDTQYF.

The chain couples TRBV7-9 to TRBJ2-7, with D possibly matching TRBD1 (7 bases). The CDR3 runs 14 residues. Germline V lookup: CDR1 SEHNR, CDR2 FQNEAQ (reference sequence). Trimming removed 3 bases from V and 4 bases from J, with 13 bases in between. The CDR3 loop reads CASSFTTGTYEQYF. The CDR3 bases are TGTGCCAGCAGCTTCACGACAGGGACTTACGAGCAGTACTTC. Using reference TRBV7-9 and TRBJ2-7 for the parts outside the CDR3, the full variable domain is DTGVSQNPRHKITKRGQNVTFRCDPISEHNRLYWYRQTLGQGPEFLTYFQNEAQLEKSRLLSDRFSAERPKGSFSTLEIQRTEQGDSAMYLCASSFTTGTYEQYFGPGTRLTVT.

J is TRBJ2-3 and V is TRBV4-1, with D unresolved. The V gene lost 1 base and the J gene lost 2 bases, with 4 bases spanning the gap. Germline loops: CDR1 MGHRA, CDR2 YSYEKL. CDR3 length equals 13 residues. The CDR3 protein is CASSQVLTDTQYF. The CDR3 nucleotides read TGCGCCAGCAGCCAAGTCCTCACAGATACGCAGTATTTT.

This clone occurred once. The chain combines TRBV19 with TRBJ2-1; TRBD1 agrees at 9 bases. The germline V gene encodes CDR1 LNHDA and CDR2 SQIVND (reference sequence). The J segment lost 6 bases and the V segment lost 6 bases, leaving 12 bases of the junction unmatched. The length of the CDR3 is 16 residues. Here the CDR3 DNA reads TGTGCCAGTAGGGGGACAGGGCAGCAAGGACGCAATGAGCAGTTCTTC. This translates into CASRGTGQQGRNEQFF.

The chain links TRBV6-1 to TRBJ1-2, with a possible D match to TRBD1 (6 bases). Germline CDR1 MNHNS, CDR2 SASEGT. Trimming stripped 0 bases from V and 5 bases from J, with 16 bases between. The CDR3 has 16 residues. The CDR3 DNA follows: TGTGCCAGCAGTGAAGCATCGGGGGGCGCCGGTTATGGCTACACCTTC. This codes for CASSEASGGAGYGYTF.

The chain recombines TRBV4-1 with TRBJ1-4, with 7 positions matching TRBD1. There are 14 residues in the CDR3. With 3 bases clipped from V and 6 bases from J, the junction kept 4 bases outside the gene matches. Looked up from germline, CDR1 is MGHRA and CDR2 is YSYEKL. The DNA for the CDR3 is TGCGCCAGCAGCCATTCGAGGGGGCATGAAAAACTGTTTTTT. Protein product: CASSHSRGHEKLFF.

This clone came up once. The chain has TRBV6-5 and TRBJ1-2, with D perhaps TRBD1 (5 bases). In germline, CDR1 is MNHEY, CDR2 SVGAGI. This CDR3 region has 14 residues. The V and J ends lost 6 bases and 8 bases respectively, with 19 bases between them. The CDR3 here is CASSPQGGAKGYTF. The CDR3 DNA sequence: TGTGCCAGCAGCCCGCAAGGCGGGGCGAAAGGCTACACCTTC.

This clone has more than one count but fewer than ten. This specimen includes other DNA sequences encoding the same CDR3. CDR3 in DNA: TGTGCCAGCAGCTTTACGGGAGGTGAGACCCAGTACTTC. This codes for CASSFTGGETQYF. The chain combines TRBV7-2 with TRBJ2-5, with 7 bases fitting TRBD2. Losses at the gene ends were 3 bases for V and 5 bases for J; bases not matched to a gene: 3. CDR3 size: 13 residues. Germline V CDR1 and CDR2: SGHTA, FQGNSA.

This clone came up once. Written as DNA, the CDR3 is TGCGCCAGCAGCTCAGGATACGAGCAGTACTTC. This encodes CASSSGYEQYF. The gene calls are TRBV5-1 and TRBJ2-7; D unclear. V lost 3 bases and J 4 bases, leaving 5 bases between the germline ends. The CDR3 extends over 11 amino acids. Germline V gene data show CDR1 as SGHRS and CDR2 as YFSETQ.